The 13 T cell receptor beta chains below come from one sample, sequenced in a study of blood T cell repertoires in COVID-19. Assay used: immunoSEQ multiplex PCR; TCRdb lists only in-frame clones, some missing. There are fewer than 250,000 clones in the sample; 84% occur only once, and approximately 3% lies in the top ten. Sequencing input: PBMCs or T cells enriched from blood (not recorded which). The receptors were sampled from a woman in her thirties who had recovered from COVID-19.

This clone has a handful of counts. The rearrangement uses TRBV28 and TRBJ1-3; a weak D match, TRBD1 (5 bases). With 6 bases removed from V and 9 bases from J, the gap between germline ends came to 15 bases. Germline CDR1 is MDHEN and CDR2 is SYDVKM. This CDR3 is 13 amino acids long. The CDR3 DNA reads TGTGCCAGCAGCCTCGTAAGGGGCAGCACCATATATTTT. Translated, it gives CASSLVRGSTIYF.

The chain carries TRBV7-9 and TRBJ1-1; 11 positions match TRBD1. This CDR3 has 16 amino acids. J gave up 2 bases and V 5 bases, and 7 bases lay outside the gene matches. The germline gives CDR1 SEHNR, CDR2 FQNEAQ (reference sequence). The CDR3 sequence: CASSQGQGARNTEAFF. As DNA, the CDR3 is TGTGCCAGCAGCCAAGGACAGGGGGCCCGCAACACTGAAGCTTTCTTT.

The CDR3 DNA reads as TGTGCCAGCAGTTTCGGCAGGGTGTTAACGTATGGCTACACCTTC. This codes for CASSFGRVLTYGYTF. The rearrangement links TRBV28 to TRBJ1-2; D possibly corresponds to TRBD1 (5 bases). The CDR3 covers 15 residues. In germline, CDR1 is MDHEN, CDR2 SYDVKM. Trimming removed 3 bases at V and 5 bases at J, with 16 bases between.

This chain connects TRBV18 to TRBJ2-3; D ambiguous. V gave up 1 base and J gave up 2 bases, with 7 bases separating them. This CDR3 is 14 amino acids long. The germline V gene encodes CDR1 KGHSH and CDR2 LQKENI. CDR3 bases: TGTGCCAGCTCACCACGGCAGGTCACAGATACGCAGTATTTT. Protein product: CASSPRQVTDTQYF.

V usage is TRBV7-2 and J usage is TRBJ2-3; 7 positions agree with TRBD1. CDR1 SGHTA and CDR2 FQGNSA come from the germline V gene. CDR3 size: 15 residues. V shed 7 bases, J shed 1 base, and the junction held 8 bases outside the gene matches. CDR3 bases: TGTGCCAGCAACCTTCGACAGGGAGGCACAGATACGCAGTATTTT. Translating gives CASNLRQGGTDTQYF.

This clone was found once. The chain recombines TRBV4-2 with TRBJ1-1; D call uncertain. V was shortened by 0 bases and J by 3 bases, with 8 bases between the two germline ends. This CDR3 has 14 amino acids. Germline CDR1 and CDR2: LGHNA and YNFKEQ. The CDR3 DNA reads as TGTGCCAGCAGCCAAGAACGGGGAGACACTGAAGCTTTCTTT. It codes for CASSQERGDTEAFF.

This chain uses TRBV11-3 with TRBJ2-1; TRBD1 matches at 7 bases. Germline loops: CDR1 SGHNT, CDR2 YENEEA. This CDR3 is built from 16 residues. The J segment lost 3 bases and the V segment lost 2 bases, leaving 7 bases of the junction unmatched. The chain's CDR3 is CASSLRETGRYNEQFF. The CDR3 DNA reads as TGTGCCAGCAGCTTACGCGAGACAGGGCGCTACAATGAGCAGTTCTTC.

V is TRBV5-4 and J is TRBJ2-7; TRBD2 is a possible D gene (6 bases). The CDR3 runs 14 residues. V was cut by 1 base and J by 1 base, with 9 bases left in between. Germline CDR1 reads SGHNT; CDR2 reads YYREEE (reference sequence). The CDR3 DNA sequence: TGTGCCAGCAGCTTGTTTGCGGGATCCTACGAGCAGTACTTC. As protein: CASSLFAGSYEQYF. Based on the CDR3 plus reference TRBV5-4 and TRBJ2-7, the full variable domain is ETGVTQSPTHLIKTRGQQVTLRCSSQSGHNTVSWYQQALGQGPQFIFQYYREEENGRGNFPPRFSGLQFPNYSSELNVNALELDDSALYLCASSLFAGSYEQYFGPGTRLTVT.

The V gene is TRBV18, the J gene TRBJ1-2; D gene uncertain. The CDR3 extends over 14 amino acids. V was cut by 6 bases and J by 7 bases, with 18 bases left in between. Germline V gives CDR1 KGHSH, CDR2 LQKENI. CDR3 residues: CASSLSADLSGYTF. The CDR3 nucleotides read TGTGCCAGCTCTCTCAGCGCCGACCTCTCTGGCTACACCTTC.

This clone was seen only once. This rearrangement joins TRBV7-8 to TRBJ2-2, with D tentatively TRBD2 (5 bases). CDR1 and CDR2 (germline): SGHVS, FQNEAQ. CDR3 length: 16 residues. V was pared by 1 base and J by 1 base, with 10 bases between. CDR3 sequence reads: CASSLGSGVNTGELFF. CDR3 DNA: TGTGCCAGCAGCTTAGGCAGCGGAGTGAACACCGGGGAGCTGTTTTTT.

The rearrangement links TRBV19 to TRBJ1-1, with unresolved D. The CDR3 is made up of 13 amino acids. Germline CDR1 is LNHDA and CDR2 is SQIVND (reference sequence). V lost 5 bases and J 5 bases, leaving 12 bases between the germline ends. CDR3 sequence: CASSWSRETEAFF. The CDR3 region has the DNA TGTGCCAGTAGTTGGTCGAGGGAGACTGAAGCTTTCTTT.

This chain connects TRBV6-5 to TRBJ1-3; the D is unclear. Germline CDR1 reads MNHEY; CDR2 reads SVGAGI. Trimming shortened V by 6 bases and J by 14 bases, and 17 bases separated the two germline ends. The CDR3 length is 12 residues. The CDR3 loop is CASRTTRAGLYF. The CDR3 bases are TGTGCCAGCAGGACGACTCGAGCGGGATTATATTTT.

This clone was counted a few times. The chain has TRBV29-1 and TRBJ1-2, with TRBD1 identical over 8 bases. The CDR3 runs 14 residues. Germline V gives CDR1 SQVTM, CDR2 ANQGSEA. V was pared by 1 base and J by 2 bases, with 3 bases of the junction left unmatched. CDR3 nucleotides: TGCAGCGTTGAAGGCAGGGGGCTCAACTATGGCTACACCTTC. It encodes CSVEGRGLNYGYTF.